Below are 20 T cell receptor beta chains sequenced from a single sample in a study of cytomegalovirus exposure and HLA in healthy donors (dated by TCRdb to 2016 to 2017). Receptors were amplified or captured by the immunoSEQ multiplex PCR assay. A mixture of 60 forward primers for TCR Vbeta segments and 13 reverse primers for TCR Jbeta segments was used in the multiplex PCR. TCRdb's version of the immuneACCESS table is confined to in-frame rearrangements and falls short of the full clone set. An unresolved V gene accounts for under half of the shortfall where checked; the remainder is of unknown origin. The sample profile shows about 300,000 clones; about nine tenths of them were found once. The ten largest clones take up roughly 4% of the sample. The sequenced sample was PBMCs. Source of these receptors: a middle-aged man in good health and CMV-seropositive.

The rearrangement links TRBV6-5 to TRBJ2-1, with D maybe TRBD2 (6 bases). This CDR3 has 13 residues. V shed 6 bases and J shed 10 bases, with 16 bases lying between them. In germline, CDR1 is MNHEY, CDR2 SVGAGI. The CDR3 region is CASRGDSALEQFF. For the CDR3, the DNA is TGTGCCAGCAGGGGGGACTCCGCTCTCGAGCAGTTCTTC.

V is TRBV2 and J is TRBJ2-2; 9 bases map to TRBD1. Per the germline V gene, CDR1 is SNHLY and CDR2 is FYNNEI. The CDR3 has 15 residues. V gave up 5 bases and J gave up 5 bases; unmatched junction bases: 6. CDR3: CASSPTGGWTGELFF. In nucleotides, the CDR3 is TGTGCCAGCAGTCCTACAGGGGGCTGGACCGGGGAGCTGTTTTTT.

The genes are TRBV6-5 and TRBJ2-5, with TRBD1 matching over 10 bases. The CDR3 spans 15 residues. With 5 bases clipped from V and 5 bases from J, the junction kept 8 bases outside the gene matches. CDR1 MNHEY and CDR2 SVGAGI come from the germline V gene. CDR3 region: CASSTPTGGPETQYF. As DNA, the CDR3 is TGTGCCAGCAGTACCCCGACAGGGGGCCCGGAGACCCAGTACTTC.

V usage is TRBV5-1 and J usage is TRBJ2-7, with 7 bases that match TRBD1. The CDR3 is 14 amino acids. Trimming at V came to 0 bases and at J to 5 bases, leaving 5 bases not matched to a gene. Germline V gene lookup returns CDR1 SGHRS and CDR2 YFSETQ. CDR3 sequence reads: CASSLGQGRDEQYF. The CDR3 bases are TGCGCCAGCAGCTTGGGACAGGGAAGGGACGAGCAGTACTTC.

V usage is TRBV7-2 and J usage is TRBJ2-1, with a possible D match to TRBD2 (6 bases). Trimming stripped 5 bases from V and 6 bases from J, with 8 bases between. This CDR3 comprises 12 residues. From germline, CDR1 is SGHTA and CDR2 FQGNSA. The CDR3 reads CASSAGLNEQFF. Here the CDR3 DNA reads TGTGCCAGCAGCGCGGGGCTCAATGAGCAGTTCTTC.

The CDR3 DNA sequence: TGTGCCAGCAAGGACAGGGGTGAAGAAAAACTGTTTTTT. Translated, it gives CASKDRGEEKLFF. This sequence joins TRBV27 and TRBJ1-4; TRBD1 matches at 9 bases. Trimming cost V 7 bases and J 8 bases; bases outside gene matches: 5. The CDR3 totals 13 residues. CDR1 and CDR2 from the germline V gene are MNHEY and SMNVEV (reference sequence).

V usage is TRBV5-5 and J usage is TRBJ2-6, with D hard to call. The CDR3 runs 17 residues. Germline V gives CDR1 SGHKS, CDR2 YYEKEE (reference sequence). The V end was cut by 0 bases, the J end by 0 bases, with 10 bases between. CDR3 region: CASSLGVAASGANVLTF. DNA of the CDR3: TGTGCCAGCAGCTTGGGCGTGGCGGCCTCTGGGGCCAACGTCCTGACTTTC.

The rearrangement links TRBV7-9 to TRBJ2-3; tentative D call: TRBD1 (5 bases). Trimming shortened V by 2 bases and J by 0 bases, and 15 bases separated the two germline ends. CDR3 length: 17 amino acids. Germline assignment: CDR1 SEHNR and CDR2 FQNEAQ (reference sequence). This chain's CDR3 is CASSLPLPGYSTDTQYF. The CDR3 nucleotides read TGTGCCAGCAGCTTACCACTTCCAGGGTATAGCACAGATACGCAGTATTTT. Using reference TRBV7-9 and TRBJ2-3 for the parts outside the CDR3, the full variable domain is DTGVSQNPRHKITKRGQNVTFRCDPISEHNRLYWYRQTLGQGPEFLTYFQNEAQLEKSRLLSDRFSAERPKGSFSTLEIQRTEQGDSAMYLCASSLPLPGYSTDTQYFGPGTRLTVL.

This chain links TRBV13 with TRBJ2-3, with 8 nucleotides matching TRBD2. The V segment lost 10 bases and the J segment 6 bases; nucleotides outside the gene matches: 12. The CDR3 consists of 14 residues. Per germline, CDR1 PRHDT and CDR2 FYEKMQ (reference sequence). CDR3 nucleotides: TGTGCCACCCCGGGAGGGACCCTCAGCGATACGCAGTATTTT. As protein: CATPGGTLSDTQYF.

The chain carries TRBV7-9 and TRBJ1-1; D may be TRBD1 (5 bases). CDR3 size: 13 residues. Trimming removed 2 bases from V and 6 bases from J, with 10 bases in between. The germline gives CDR1 SEHNR, CDR2 FQNEAQ (reference sequence). CDR3 DNA: TGTGCCAGCAGCTTATCCAGGGCCCCTGAAGCTTTCTTT. Translated: CASSLSRAPEAFF.

The chain joins TRBV19 to TRBJ1-1; tentative D call: TRBD1 (6 bases). The CDR3 totals 14 residues. Per the germline V gene, CDR1 is LNHDA and CDR2 is SQIVND (reference sequence). Trimming shortened V by 4 bases and J by 1 base, and 10 bases separated the two germline ends. This chain's CDR3 is CASSTIGGNTEAFF. Written as DNA, the CDR3 is TGTGCCAGTAGTACAATAGGGGGGAACACTGAAGCTTTCTTT.

With respect to this clone: At one end, the junction sequence differs from germline, possibly due to a read error. J is TRBJ2-2 and V is TRBV19, with 10 bases matching TRBD2. CDR3 length: 16 residues. Germline CDR1 and CDR2: LNHDA and SQIVND (reference sequence). The CDR3 DNA is TGTGCCGGTAGTATAAGGGCTAGCGGGAGTCCGGGGGAGCTGTTTTTT. Protein: CAGSIRASGSPGELFF.

CDR3 protein: CASSVTGINYGYTF. The CDR3 bases are TGCGCCAGCAGCGTAACAGGGATTAACTATGGCTACACCTTC. This chain joins TRBV4-1 and TRBJ1-2; possible D gene TRBD1, 6 bases. From germline, CDR1 is MGHRA and CDR2 YSYEKL. This CDR3 has 14 amino acids. V was trimmed by 5 bases and J by 1 base, leaving 11 bases between them.

The chain is built from TRBV7-9 and TRBJ1-6, with unresolved D. Trimming shortened V by 0 bases and J by 13 bases, and 13 bases separated the two germline ends. The germline gives CDR1 SEHNR, CDR2 FQNEAQ (reference sequence). The CDR3 is 14 residues long. CDR3 in amino acids: CASSLAWAPDPLHF. In nucleotides, the CDR3 is TGTGCCAGCAGCTTAGCGTGGGCACCCGATCCCCTCCACTTT.

The chain joins TRBV28 to TRBJ1-5; the D is unclear. Germline CDR1 MDHEN, CDR2 SYDVKM. The length of the CDR3 is 16 residues. V lost 7 bases, J lost 0 bases, and 16 bases lay in between. CDR3 sequence: CASNEPDYYSNQPQHF. In nucleotides, the CDR3 is TGTGCCAGCAATGAGCCGGATTACTATAGCAATCAGCCCCAGCATTTT.

The rearrangement uses TRBV6-5 and TRBJ2-1; 8 bases line up with TRBD2. V gave up 5 bases and J gave up 7 bases; unmatched junction bases: 7. This CDR3 has 14 residues. Germline values: CDR1 MNHEY, CDR2 SVGAGI. The CDR3 here is CASSRGLAGNEQFF. The CDR3 DNA follows: TGTGCCAGCAGTCGAGGACTAGCCGGTAATGAGCAGTTCTTC.

V is TRBV7-2 and J is TRBJ2-7; D might be TRBD2 (6 bases). Germline lookup yields CDR1 SGHTA and CDR2 FQGNSA. The CDR3 runs to 13 residues. The V end lost 5 bases, the J end lost 2 bases, and 10 bases lay between the germline ends. The CDR3 is CASSVTSTYEQYF. DNA of the CDR3: TGTGCCAGCAGCGTCACTAGCACCTACGAGCAGTACTTC.

This clone was seen a single time. CDR3: CASSLSRLYGYTF. In nucleotides, the CDR3 is TGTGCCAGCAGCTTGAGTCGACTGTATGGCTACACCTTC. The chain combines TRBV5-8 with TRBJ1-2; D not certain. The germline CDR1 and CDR2 sequences are SGHTS and YDEGEE. Trimming took 1 base from V and 5 from J, leaving 9 bases between them. CDR3 length: 13 amino acids.

This sequence joins TRBV6-6 and TRBJ1-5; the match to TRBD1 covers 8 bases. The V and J ends lost 4 bases and 6 bases, in that order; junction bases with no gene match: 8. CDR1 MNHNY and CDR2 SVGAGI come from the germline V gene (reference sequence). The CDR3 consists of 15 residues. The CDR3 reads CASSSGGRVVQPQHF. The CDR3 bases are TGTGCCAGCAGTTCAGGGGGCAGAGTAGTTCAGCCCCAGCATTTT.

This clone appeared once. The chain couples TRBV18 to TRBJ1-1; no clear D. V was clipped by 4 bases and J by 5 bases, with 8 bases between them. Germline-derived CDR1 and CDR2 are KGHSH and LQKENI. This CDR3 is 12 amino acids long. The CDR3 loop reads CASSLSGTEAFF. The DNA of the CDR3 is TGTGCCAGCTCACTGTCGGGGACTGAAGCTTTCTTT. Supplemented by reference TRBV18 and TRBJ1-1, the full variable domain reads NAGVMQNPRHLVRRRGQEARLRCSPMKGHSHVYWYRQLPEEGLKFMVYLQKENIIDESGMPKERFSAEFPKEGPSILRIQQVVRGDSAAYFCASSLSGTEAFFGQGTRLTVV.